The subject of this entry is one T cell receptor beta chain. Its antigen remains unknown. This sample is part of a study of cytomegalovirus exposure and HLA in healthy donors. Findings and limits, study-wide: The study recorded about 160 TCR beta chains that were cytomegalovirus-associated.

Profiled with immunoSEQ multiplex PCR; TCRdb holds only in-frame clones, not every one. The sample has approximately 280,000 clones, roughly 85% seen once. Losses at the gene ends were 6 bases for V and 4 bases for J; bases not matched to a gene: 9. The germline V gene has CDR1 MNHEY and CDR2 SVGAGI. The CDR3 consists of 15 residues. The V call is TRBV6-5, the J call TRBJ1-1; 9 nucleotides align to TRBD1. The receptor was isolated from a woman aged 18-35 years in good health and CMV-seronegative. Sequencing was carried out using PBMCs. The CDR3 DNA reads TGTGCCAGCAGAAGTACAGGGGGCGCGTTCACTGAAGCTTTCTTT. Its protein product is CASRSTGGAFTEAFF.